What follows are 24 T cell receptor beta chains derived from one specimen sequenced in a study of technical replicates of blood from several donors. Libraries were prepared by immunoSEQ multiplex PCR; TCRdb keeps only in-frame clonotypes and omits some of them. The data hold fewer than 85,000 clones, with roughly 96% observed a single time. Source material: T cells isolated from PBMCs. The receptors come from a human donor in good health.

J is TRBJ2-2 and V is TRBV5-6; D is possibly TRBD2 (5 bases). Germline loops: CDR1 SGHDT, CDR2 YYEEEE. This CDR3 comprises 15 residues. The V and J ends lost 0 bases and 4 bases respectively, with 10 bases between them. CDR3 in DNA: TGTGCCAGCAGCTTGGCCGGACTTATCACCGGGGAGCTGTTTTTT. This sequence encodes CASSLAGLITGELFF.

This chain uses TRBV13 with TRBJ1-2; 8 positions agree with TRBD1. The V and J ends lost 4 bases and 4 bases, in that order; junction bases with no gene match: 11. Germline V gene sequence: CDR1 PRHDT, CDR2 FYEKMQ (reference sequence). The CDR3 contains 16 residues. The CDR3 reads CASSWTGSPSGYGYTF. As DNA, the CDR3 is TGTGCCAGCAGCTGGACAGGGTCCCCATCTGGCTATGGCTACACCTTC.

In its sample, this clone was seen once. CDR3 DNA sequence: TGTGCCAGCAGCCACCGGACAGGGGGCTACGAGCAGTACTTC. Amino acids: CASSHRTGGYEQYF. The rearrangement uses TRBV7-2 and TRBJ2-7, with TRBD1 identical over 10 bases. Trimming cost V 5 bases and J 3 bases; bases outside gene matches: 4. The V gene's germline CDR1 is SGHTA and CDR2 FQGNSA. The CDR3 sequence is 14 residues long.

CDR3 bases: TGTGCCAGCAGCCCACCCGGGACTAGCGGGGGCCCCCTCGATGAGCAGTTCTTC. This codes for CASSPPGTSGGPLDEQFF. This chain connects TRBV7-6 to TRBJ2-1; 14 nucleotides match TRBD2. There are 18 residues in the CDR3. V lost 5 bases to trimming and J lost 8 bases; unmatched junction nucleotides: 14. The germline V gene has CDR1 SGHVS and CDR2 FNYEAQ.

This chain joins TRBV4-1 and TRBJ1-5; 8 bases align to TRBD1. In germline, CDR1 is MGHRA, CDR2 YSYEKL. V dropped 0 bases and J dropped 3; count of bases not matched to a gene: 7. The CDR3 covers 17 residues. The CDR3 DNA follows: TGCGCCAGCAGCCAAGATCCCGGACAGGGAGCCAATCAGCCCCAGCATTTT. It is translated as CASSQDPGQGANQPQHF.

The J gene is TRBJ2-1, the V gene TRBV14; no reliable D call. The CDR3 spans 13 residues. Germline assignment: CDR1 SGHDN and CDR2 FVKESK. V lost 2 bases and J lost 12, with 14 bases in between. CDR3: CASSQTRHTVQFF. DNA for the CDR3: TGTGCCAGCAGCCAAACGAGACATACGGTGCAGTTCTTC.

This chain links TRBV19 with TRBJ2-7, with 8 bases matching TRBD1. This CDR3 contains 12 residues. Unmatched junction bases numbered 4, after V lost 10 bases and J lost 2 bases. The V gene's germline CDR1 is LNHDA and CDR2 SQIVND (reference sequence). CDR3 sequence: CATGQGAYEQYF. The CDR3 bases are TGTGCCACCGGACAGGGTGCCTACGAGCAGTACTTC.

The rearrangement links TRBV28 to TRBJ2-1; 8 bases match TRBD1. The CDR3 extends over 16 amino acids. The trim removed 4 bases at V and 6 bases at J, leaving 11 bases unmatched. Germline assignment: CDR1 MDHEN and CDR2 SYDVKM. The CDR3 loop reads CASSWRTGSFPNEQFF. The CDR3 nucleotides read TGTGCCAGCAGTTGGCGGACAGGGTCATTCCCCAATGAGCAGTTCTTC.

The rearrangement links TRBV11-2 to TRBJ1-2, with 9 bases fitting TRBD1. Germline loops: CDR1 SGHAT, CDR2 FQNNGV. The CDR3 is 14 amino acids. V was clipped by 4 bases and J by 8 bases; unmatched bases: 8. CDR3 sequence (DNA): TGTGCCAGCAGCTCGGACAGGGGAAAGGAGGGCTACACCTTC. Its translation: CASSSDRGKEGYTF.

The gene calls are TRBV5-4 and TRBJ2-7; the D gene is possibly TRBD2 (5 bases). CDR1 is SGHNT and CDR2 is YYREEE in the germline V gene (reference sequence). Trimming took off 3 bases at V and 0 bases at J, with 10 bases between the two ends. This CDR3 is 14 amino acids long. CDR3 in DNA: TGTGCCAGCAGCTATGCGAGGGACTCCTACGAGCAGTACTTC. Protein sequence: CASSYARDSYEQYF.

This clone has more than one count but fewer than ten. The rearrangement uses TRBV5-1 and TRBJ1-1, with TRBD1 as a possible D gene (6 bases). V dropped 4 bases and J dropped 0 bases, with 13 bases sitting between them. This CDR3 comprises 15 residues. The germline gives CDR1 SGHRS, CDR2 YFSETQ. The CDR3 sequence is CASSTETGMNTEAFF. The CDR3, as DNA: TGCGCCAGCAGCACTGAGACAGGAATGAACACTGAAGCTTTCTTT. Looking up the rest from reference TRBV5-1 and TRBJ1-1 gives the full variable domain: KAGVTQTPRYLIKTRGQQVTLSCSPISGHRSVSWYQQTPGQGLQFLFEYFSETQRNKGNFPGRFSGRQFSNSRSEMNVSTLELGDSALYLCASSTETGMNTEAFFGQGTRLTVV.

The rearrangement uses TRBV6-1 and TRBJ1-2; D is ambiguous. V was trimmed by 6 bases and J by 6 bases, leaving 11 bases between them. From germline, CDR1 is MNHNS and CDR2 SASEGT. The CDR3 totals 12 residues. The CDR3 spells CASRRIAHGYTF. The CDR3 bases are TGTGCCAGCAGGAGGATAGCCCATGGCTACACCTTC.

The chain employs TRBV21-1 and TRBJ2-1; no DNA check was done on the table's D call, TRBD2. TRBV21-1 is noted as a pseudogene. The length of the CDR3 is 15 residues. In nucleotides, the CDR3 is TGTGCCAGCAGCAATAGCGAGGCCGCCTACAATGAGCAGTTCTTC. Protein: CASSNSEAAYNEQFF.

The rearrangement uses TRBV21-1 and TRBJ2-1; the table gives TRBD2 as D, unverified against the DNA. TRBV21-1 is a known pseudogene. The CDR3 totals 17 residues. The CDR3: CASSKGPREVSYNEQFF. The CDR3 bases are TGTGCCAGCAGCAAAGGACCGCGGGAGGTTTCCTACAATGAGCAGTTCTTC.

This rearrangement joins TRBV6-1 to TRBJ2-2; 9 positions match TRBD2. Germline-derived CDR1 and CDR2 are MNHNS and SASEGT. After removal of 1 base from V and 1 base from J, the junction contained 1 base not matched to a gene. The CDR3 contains 16 residues. The CDR3 DNA reads as TGTGCCAGCAGTGAAGGACTAGCGGAGAACACCGGGGAGCTGTTTTTT. It yields the protein CASSEGLAENTGELFF.

The chain links TRBV15 to TRBJ2-1; TRBD2 aligns across 12 bases. J lost 8 bases, V lost 2 bases, and 4 bases had no gene match. The CDR3 is 15 residues long. The germline gives CDR1 LNHNV, CDR2 YYDKDF (reference sequence). The CDR3 DNA reads as TGTGCCACCAGCAGAAGACTAGCGGGAGTACATGAGCAGTTCTTC. It specifies CATSRRLAGVHEQFF.

The chain is built from TRBV30 and TRBJ1-1; D possibly corresponds to TRBD1 (5 bases). Trimming shortened V by 6 bases and J by 6 bases, and 8 bases separated the two germline ends. This CDR3 contains 10 residues. Germline V gene lookup returns CDR1 GTSNPN and CDR2 SVGIG (reference sequence). The CDR3 loop is CACQGSEAFF. CDR3 bases: TGTGCCTGCCAGGGTTCTGAAGCTTTCTTT.

CDR3 sequence: CASSLVQGADEQYF. The CDR3 DNA follows: TGTGCCAGCAGCTTGGTGCAGGGGGCTGATGAGCAGTACTTC. The chain joins TRBV5-6 to TRBJ2-7; 8 bases map to TRBD1. CDR1 and CDR2 from the germline V gene are SGHDT and YYEEEE. V dropped 0 bases and J dropped 7; count of bases not matched to a gene: 6. The CDR3 is made up of 14 amino acids. Complete variable domain (other parts from reference TRBV5-6 and TRBJ2-7): DAGVTQSPTHLIKTRGQQVTLRCSPKSGHDTVSWYQQALGQGPQFIFQYYEEEERQRGNFPDRFSGHQFPNYSSELNVNALLLGDSALYLCASSLVQGADEQYFGPGTRLTVT.

The rearrangement links TRBV28 to TRBJ2-7; a weak D match, TRBD1 (6 bases). Trimming took off 8 bases at V and 3 bases at J, with 17 bases between the two ends. The length of the CDR3 is 14 residues. Germline V gene sequence: CDR1 MDHEN, CDR2 SYDVKM. This CDR3 reads CASFTGTTLYEQYF. CDR3 bases: TGTGCCAGCTTTACCGGGACAACCCTCTACGAGCAGTACTTC.

The chain is built from TRBV6-1 and TRBJ2-1; possibly TRBD2 for D (7 bases). The CDR3 loop spans 13 amino acids. The V end was cut by 3 bases, the J end by 11 bases, with 14 bases between. Germline CDR1 and CDR2: MNHNS and SASEGT. CDR3 in amino acids: CASSDLGGGQQFF. Here the CDR3 DNA reads TGTGCCAGCAGTGACCTAGGGGGGGGGCAGCAGTTCTTC.

The chain is built from TRBV10-3 and TRBJ2-7, with D maybe TRBD1 (5 bases). Germline V CDR1 and CDR2: ENHRY, SYGVKD. The CDR3 loop spans 13 amino acids. V was clipped by 3 bases and J by 3 bases, with 9 bases between them. CDR3 nucleotide sequence: TGTGCCATCAGTGAACAGGTGATCTACGAGCAGTACTTC. This gives the protein CAISEQVIYEQYF.

The V call is TRBV27, the J call TRBJ1-1; D may be TRBD1 (5 bases). The CDR3 contains 12 residues. V was trimmed by 4 bases and J by 8 bases, leaving 11 bases between them. Germline lookup yields CDR1 MNHEY and CDR2 SMNVEV (reference sequence). The CDR3 loop reads CASSSGQGEAFF. CDR3 DNA: TGTGCCAGCAGTTCCGGACAAGGCGAAGCTTTCTTT.

The chain is built from TRBV4-1 and TRBJ2-2; no firm D call. Germline CDR1 MGHRA, CDR2 YSYEKL. V lost 4 bases and J lost 8, with 17 bases in between. The CDR3 is made up of 15 amino acids. The CDR3 loop is CASSLQTTTGGELFF. The CDR3 nucleotides read TGCGCCAGCAGCCTTCAAACCACGACTGGAGGGGAGCTGTTTTTT.

About this clone: Other DNA sequences within the sample encode an identical CDR3. V gene TRBV4-1 combines with J gene TRBJ2-6; D is perhaps TRBD2 (5 bases). Germline V CDR1 and CDR2: MGHRA, YSYEKL. The CDR3 is 16 amino acids. The ends were cut back, 1 base at V and 1 base at J, with 8 bases in the middle. CDR3 loop: CASSQVRGSGANVLTF. The CDR3 region has the DNA TGCGCCAGCAGCCAAGTTCGGGGATCTGGGGCCAACGTCCTGACTTTC.